Presented here are 24 T cell receptor beta chains from one specimen sequenced in a study of vaccination effects on CD4 cells after COVID-19. The repertoire was sequenced with immunoSEQ multiplex PCR; TCRdb's copy has only in-frame clones and lacks some. The repertoire holds some 70,000 clones, with over 70% as singletons. These receptors lack a known antigen. Ahead of sequencing, the ViraFEST assay grew antigen-specific CD4+ T cells using viral peptide pools. After less than 11 days in culture, the CD4+ T cells were isolated. Participants were given two doses of BNT162b2 or mRNA-1273 vaccine. Sequenced material: CD4+ T cells from PBMCs cultured with HCoV-229E spike peptides, taken after COVID-19 vaccination. These receptors were collected from a human donor who received a COVID-19 vaccine.

V gene TRBV14 combines with J gene TRBJ2-1; a possible D gene is TRBD2 (5 bases). Germline V gene lookup returns CDR1 SGHDN and CDR2 FVKESK. The CDR3 totals 15 residues. Trimming removed 4 bases at V and 8 bases at J, with 18 bases between. Here the CDR3 reads CASSRGSGVLYEQFF. The CDR3 DNA sequence: TGTGCCAGCAGCCGAGGCAGCGGAGTCTTATATGAGCAGTTCTTC.

The CDR3 DNA is TGTGCCAGCAGCCTTTCTGGAGGGGGGGCCTACGAGCAGTACGTC. Protein product: CASSLSGGGAYEQYV. J is TRBJ2-7 and V is TRBV5-5; TRBD2 is a possible D gene (7 bases). CDR3 length equals 15 residues. Trimming left V 4 bases short and J 2 bases short, with 16 bases between. In germline, CDR1 is SGHKS, CDR2 YYEKEE (reference sequence).

This clone has only a few counts. V is TRBV7-2 and J is TRBJ1-2, with 7 bases lining up with TRBD1. CDR1 is SGHTA, CDR2 FQGNSA, per germline. The length of the CDR3 is 13 residues. The junction had 8 bases not matched to a gene; V was cut back by 5 bases and J by 8 bases. In DNA form, the CDR3 reads TGTGCCAGCAGCACCGACAGGGCAACGGGCTACACCTTC. This sequence encodes CASSTDRATGYTF.

The gene calls are TRBV4-1 and TRBJ2-3, with D possibly being TRBD2 (6 bases). Between the trimmed V and J ends, which lost 0 bases and 6 bases, there was a span of 13 bases. The CDR3 spans 15 residues. The germline V gene has CDR1 MGHRA and CDR2 YSYEKL. The CDR3 nucleotides read TGCGCCAGCAGCCAAGATCCCGGGGGTGGGGATACGCAGTATTTT. This codes for CASSQDPGGGDTQYF.

V is TRBV15 and J is TRBJ1-5; D is perhaps TRBD1 (5 bases). V lost 0 bases to trimming and J lost 8 bases, with 11 bases between them. The CDR3 totals 14 residues. CDR1 and CDR2 (germline): LNHNV, YYDKDF (reference sequence). The CDR3 DNA reads as TGTGCCACCAGCAGAGATAGGGGAAGTGAGCCCCAGCATTTT. Translated: CATSRDRGSEPQHF.

V gene TRBV5-1 combines with J gene TRBJ2-1; a weak D match, TRBD1 (6 bases). This CDR3 is 18 amino acids long. CDR1 and CDR2 from the germline V gene are SGHRS and YFSETQ. The ends were cut back, 0 bases at V and 9 bases at J, with 25 bases in the middle. The CDR3 DNA is TGCGCCAGCAGCTTGGATGGGGCTGGGAGAGGGGGAGTGAGTGAGCAGTTCTTC. Translated, it gives CASSLDGAGRGGVSEQFF. Variable domain in full (rest from reference TRBV5-1 and TRBJ2-1): KAGVTQTPRYLIKTRGQQVTLSCSPISGHRSVSWYQQTPGQGLQFLFEYFSETQRNKGNFPGRFSGRQFSNSRSEMNVSTLELGDSALYLCASSLDGAGRGGVSEQFFGPGTRLTVL.

V is TRBV27 and J is TRBJ1-5; D gene ambiguous. Trimming cost V 2 bases and J 4 bases, with 3 bases left between them. The CDR3 is made up of 12 amino acids. Per germline, CDR1 MNHEY and CDR2 SMNVEV (reference sequence). In nucleotides, the CDR3 is TGTGCCAGCAGTTTAAGAAATCAGCCCCAGCATTTT. It yields the protein CASSLRNQPQHF.

CDR3 sequence: CASSLDRGWTGELFF. For the CDR3, the DNA is TGTGCCAGCAGCTTAGACCGGGGTTGGACTGGGGAGCTGTTTTTT. J is TRBJ2-2 and V is TRBV5-8, with a tentative D call TRBD2 (5 bases). This CDR3 has 15 amino acids. The V end was cut by 2 bases, the J end by 8 bases, with 16 bases between. Germline CDR1 reads SGHTS; CDR2 reads YDEGEE.

This clone was seen a handful of times. The rearrangement joins TRBV5-1 to TRBJ1-5; 7 bases agree with TRBD1. The V and J ends lost 2 bases and 5 bases, in that order; junction bases with no gene match: 4. Looked up from germline, CDR1 is SGHRS and CDR2 is YFSETQ. The CDR3 sequence is 14 residues long. CDR3: CASSLNDRDQPQHF. The CDR3 nucleotides are TGCGCCAGCAGCTTAAACGACAGGGATCAGCCCCAGCATTTT.

This rearrangement joins TRBV6-5 to TRBJ2-3, with TRBD1 identical over 8 bases. The CDR3 is made up of 14 amino acids. J lost 3 bases, V lost 5 bases, and 4 bases had no gene match. Germline loops: CDR1 MNHEY, CDR2 SVGAGI. The DNA for the CDR3 is TGTGCCAGCAGTCTCCAGGGGGCAACAGATACGCAGTATTTT. This encodes CASSLQGATDTQYF.

J is TRBJ1-2 and V is TRBV21-1. TRBV21-1 counts as a pseudogene. The CDR3 has 11 residues. CDR3 coding DNA: TGTGCCAGCAGCACCCGATATGGCTACACCTTC. It translates to CASSTRYGYTF.

The chain joins TRBV18 to TRBJ1-5; D possibly corresponds to TRBD1 (5 bases). The length of the CDR3 is 15 residues. V dropped 0 bases and J dropped 5 bases, with 11 bases sitting between them. The germline V gene has CDR1 KGHSH and CDR2 LQKENI. The chain's CDR3 is CASSPPGRVDQPQHF. The CDR3 DNA sequence: TGTGCCAGCTCACCACCGGGCAGGGTCGATCAGCCCCAGCATTTT.

V usage is TRBV14 and J usage is TRBJ1-4, with 7 bases fitting TRBD1. The CDR3 totals 18 residues. V was pared by 2 bases and J by 4 bases, with 13 bases of the junction left unmatched. Germline V gives CDR1 SGHDN, CDR2 FVKESK. The CDR3, as DNA: TGTGCCAGCAGCCAATACAGGGGCGCCGATCATAATAATGAAAAACTGTTTTTT. Translation: CASSQYRGADHNNEKLFF.

This clone was found a few times. The J gene is TRBJ1-2, the V gene TRBV5-1, with a weak D call TRBD1 (5 bases). Germline assignment: CDR1 SGHRS and CDR2 YFSETQ. V shed 0 bases and J shed 5 bases, with 11 bases lying between them. The CDR3 extends over 14 amino acids. DNA of the CDR3: TGCGCCAGCAGCTTGGCCCAGCAGGGTTATGGCTACACCTTC. Its translation: CASSLAQQGYGYTF. Together with reference TRBV5-1 and TRBJ1-2, the CDR3 gives the full variable domain: KAGVTQTPRYLIKTRGQQVTLSCSPISGHRSVSWYQQTPGQGLQFLFEYFSETQRNKGNFPGRFSGRQFSNSRSEMNVSTLELGDSALYLCASSLAQQGYGYTFGSGTRLTVV.

The genes are TRBV24-1 and TRBJ1-2; 7 bases line up with TRBD1. Germline CDR1 is KGHDR and CDR2 is SFDVKD. The ends lost 1 base at V and 0 bases at J; junction bases unmatched: 7. The CDR3 contains 17 residues. The CDR3 sequence: CATSDFPDRLSNYGYTF. CDR3 DNA sequence: TGTGCCACCAGTGATTTCCCGGACAGGCTCTCTAACTATGGCTACACCTTC.

V gene TRBV6-2 or TRBV6-3 combines with J gene TRBJ1-1; D gene uncertain. This CDR3 region has 16 residues. V shed 5 bases and J shed 7 bases, with 23 bases lying between them. Germline V gives CDR1 MNHEY, CDR2 SVGEGT. CDR3 residues: CASSPYSTSLDLEAFF. CDR3 coding DNA: TGTGCCAGCAGTCCCTACTCGACTTCTCTGGACCTTGAAGCTTTCTTT.

This sequence joins TRBV5-1 and TRBJ1-2; TRBD1 matches 8 bases. Germline assignment: CDR1 SGHRS and CDR2 YFSETQ. V gave up 3 bases and J gave up 8 bases; unmatched junction bases: 9. This CDR3 spans 14 amino acids. Written as DNA, the CDR3 is TGCGCCAGCAGCTACGGGTTACAGGGGGAGGGCTACACCTTC. Translated: CASSYGLQGEGYTF.

The gene calls are TRBV9 and TRBJ2-4, with D unresolved. Germline CDR1 reads SGDLS; CDR2 reads YYNGEE. Trimming removed 2 bases at V and 7 bases at J, with 13 bases between. The CDR3 is made up of 14 amino acids. The CDR3 DNA follows: TGTGCCAGCAGCGTCGACAACCTTGGGAACATTCAGTACTTC. Translation: CASSVDNLGNIQYF.

J is TRBJ1-3 and V is TRBV11-2; D is ambiguous. V was shortened by 1 base and J by 1 base, with 5 bases between the two germline ends. CDR3 length: 14 residues. Germline V gene data show CDR1 as SGHAT and CDR2 as FQNNGV. CDR3 sequence: CASSLGGSGNTIYF. CDR3 DNA: TGTGCCAGCAGCTTAGGAGGTTCTGGAAACACCATATATTTT.

This chain connects TRBV18 to TRBJ2-7; 8 nucleotides agree with TRBD2. V lost 2 bases, J lost 5 bases, and 2 bases stayed unmatched. The CDR3 is 13 residues long. The germline V gene has CDR1 KGHSH and CDR2 LQKENI. The CDR3 sequence is CASSPARGDEQYV. CDR3 nucleotide sequence: TGTGCCAGCTCACCAGCGCGGGGGGACGAGCAGTACGTC.

This clone has only a few counts. This CDR3 reads CASSLAGNQETQYF. Here the CDR3 DNA reads TGCGCCAGCAGCTTGGCAGGGAATCAAGAGACCCAGTACTTC. V is TRBV5-1 and J is TRBJ2-5; D may be TRBD1 (5 bases). The CDR3 is 14 amino acids. With 0 bases removed from V and 2 bases from J, the gap between germline ends came to 8 bases. Germline values: CDR1 SGHRS, CDR2 YFSETQ.

The chain combines TRBV4-1 with TRBJ1-5, with no clear D. The CDR3 length is 16 residues. V lost 0 bases, J lost 6 bases, and 15 bases lay in between. Germline V CDR1 and CDR2: MGHRA, YSYEKL. CDR3 DNA: TGCGCCAGCAGCCAAGAAGAGGTAGGGTCGGGTCAGCCCCAGCATTTT. Its translation is CASSQEEVGSGQPQHF.

This clone was seen once. The genes are TRBV2 and TRBJ2-3; D is unclear. The CDR3 has 14 residues. Trimming took off 1 base at V and 2 bases at J, with 7 bases between the two ends. Germline-derived CDR1 and CDR2 are SNHLY and FYNNEI. The CDR3: CASSEDRSTDTQYF. CDR3 nucleotide sequence: TGTGCCAGCAGTGAAGATAGATCCACAGATACGCAGTATTTT.

This clone occurred once. The chain employs TRBV24-1 and TRBJ2-1; a weak D match, TRBD2 (7 bases). The CDR3 loop spans 15 amino acids. Germline CDR1 KGHDR, CDR2 SFDVKD. Deletions cut 2 bases from V and 3 bases from J, with 10 bases between. The CDR3 sequence: CATSDSGGHYNEQFF. CDR3 in DNA: TGTGCCACCAGTGATTCGGGGGGCCACTACAATGAGCAGTTCTTC.